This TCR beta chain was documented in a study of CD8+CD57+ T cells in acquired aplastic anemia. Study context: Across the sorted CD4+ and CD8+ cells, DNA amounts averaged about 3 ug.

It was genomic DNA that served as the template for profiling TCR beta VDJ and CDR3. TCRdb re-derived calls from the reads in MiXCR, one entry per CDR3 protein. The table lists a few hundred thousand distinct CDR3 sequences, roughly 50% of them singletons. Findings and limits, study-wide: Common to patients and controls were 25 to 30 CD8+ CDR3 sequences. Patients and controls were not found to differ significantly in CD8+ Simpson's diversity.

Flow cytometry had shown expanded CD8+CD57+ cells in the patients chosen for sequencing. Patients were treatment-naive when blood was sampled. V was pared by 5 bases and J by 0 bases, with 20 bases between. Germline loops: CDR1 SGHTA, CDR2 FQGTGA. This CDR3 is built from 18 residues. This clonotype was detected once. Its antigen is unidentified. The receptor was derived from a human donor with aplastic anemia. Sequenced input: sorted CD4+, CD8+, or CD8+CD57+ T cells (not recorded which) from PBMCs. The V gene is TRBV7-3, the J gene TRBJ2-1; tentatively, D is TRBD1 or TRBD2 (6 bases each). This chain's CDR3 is CASSPQRGAAGSYNEQFF. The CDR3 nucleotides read TGTGCCAGCAGCCCCCAAAGGGGGGCAGCCGGCTCCTACAATGAGCAGTTCTTC.